This T cell receptor (beta chain) is drawn from a study of T-cell reconstitution after alpha-beta-depleted transplantation in children. Study conclusions and caveats: Most T-cell counts and diversity one year after the transplant came from T cells that were newly produced.

A library of TCRbeta sequences, prepared with unique molecular identifiers, was generated. TCRdb itself ran the PCR reads through MiXCR, one entry per CDR3 protein. The sample lists some 550,000 distinct CDR3 sequences, more than 20% seen once, with 13% to 15% in the top ten. This CDR3 spans 18 amino acids. Germline V gene lookup returns CDR1 ENHRY and CDR2 SYGVKD. V was cut by 4 bases and J by 5 bases, with 26 bases left in between. About this clonotype itself: Its antigen is unidentified.

The sample in question was PBMCs, mostly from graft donor cells, obtained 360 days after TCRalphabeta/CD19-depleted stem cell transplant. This clonotype originated in a boy in the first two years of life who had a stem cell transplant for acute myeloid leukemia, so the T cells may come from the graft donor. The chain couples TRBV10-3 to TRBJ2-5, with no clear D. The DNA for the CDR3 is TGTGCCATCAGTGGTCAGTCTCCCCCCTCCAGTCCTTACGAGACCCAGTACTTC. Its protein product is CAISGQSPPSSPYETQYF.